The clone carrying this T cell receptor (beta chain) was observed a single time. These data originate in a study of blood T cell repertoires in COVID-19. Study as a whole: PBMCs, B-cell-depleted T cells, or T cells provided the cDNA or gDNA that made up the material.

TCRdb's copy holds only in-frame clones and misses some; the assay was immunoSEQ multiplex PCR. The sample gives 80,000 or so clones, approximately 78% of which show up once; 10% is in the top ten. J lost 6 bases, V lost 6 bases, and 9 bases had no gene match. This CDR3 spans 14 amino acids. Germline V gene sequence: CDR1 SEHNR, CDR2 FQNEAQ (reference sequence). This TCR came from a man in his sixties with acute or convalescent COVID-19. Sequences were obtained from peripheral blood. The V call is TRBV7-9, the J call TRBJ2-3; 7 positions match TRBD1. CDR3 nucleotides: TGTGCCAGCAGTTCCCCCAGGGGGTTTGATACGCAGTATTTT. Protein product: CASSSPRGFDTQYF.